The 21 T cell receptor beta chains reported below all come from one sample, sequenced in a study of T cell responses to AZD1222 COVID-19 vaccine. Profiled with immunoSEQ multiplex PCR; TCRdb holds only in-frame clones, not every one. The sample yields about 47,000 clones, roughly 80% seen once. This sample comprised peripheral blood, obtained on day 0 of MenACWY control vaccination. The receptor source for this set is an adult in good health.

The chain uses TRBV19 and TRBJ1-6; the D is unclear. The CDR3 totals 13 residues. Germline V gives CDR1 LNHDA, CDR2 SQIVND (reference sequence). V lost 8 bases and J 8 bases, leaving 13 bases between the germline ends. In nucleotides, the CDR3 is TGTGCCAGTCACAGCTCACCTTATTCACCCCTCCACTTT. This encodes CASHSSPYSPLHF.

The chain couples TRBV5-4 to TRBJ2-3, with a weak D call TRBD2 (5 bases). The V end lost 0 bases, the J end lost 0 bases, and 11 bases lay between the germline ends. The CDR3 covers 16 residues. The germline V gene encodes CDR1 SGHNT and CDR2 YYREEE (reference sequence). In DNA form, the CDR3 reads TGTGCCAGCAGCTTGGTCTCCCAGCGGAGCACAGATACGCAGTATTTT. Translated: CASSLVSQRSTDTQYF.

V and J are TRBV6-1 and TRBJ1-2; a weak D match, TRBD1 (5 bases). Germline lookup yields CDR1 MNHNS and CDR2 SASEGT. Trimming removed 3 bases from V and 0 bases from J, with 20 bases in between. CDR3 length: 18 residues. The CDR3 DNA reads as TGTGCCAGCAGTGACAAGAAAGGGGCGGCCTTAGCTAACTATGGCTACACCTTC. It translates to CASSDKKGAALANYGYTF.

The chain has TRBV7-2 and TRBJ1-1; maybe TRBD1 (5 bases). This CDR3 region has 16 residues. Germline CDR1 reads SGHTA; CDR2 reads FQGNSA. Trimming took off 3 bases at V and 1 base at J, with 15 bases between the two ends. CDR3 loop: CASSFNPRVPNTEAFF. Written as DNA, the CDR3 is TGTGCCAGCAGCTTTAACCCCAGGGTACCGAACACTGAAGCTTTCTTT.

The chain couples TRBV28 to TRBJ1-1; D possibly corresponds to TRBD1 (6 bases). The CDR3 extends over 15 amino acids. V was pared by 2 bases and J by 7 bases, with 17 bases between. The germline gives CDR1 MDHEN, CDR2 SYDVKM. This CDR3 reads CASSLHEAGEGEAFF. The CDR3 nucleotides read TGTGCCAGCAGTTTACACGAGGCAGGGGAAGGTGAAGCTTTCTTT.

This rearrangement joins TRBV18 to TRBJ2-3; tentatively, D is TRBD2 (5 bases). The V gene's germline CDR1 is KGHSH and CDR2 LQKENI. With 0 bases removed from V and 2 bases from J, the gap between germline ends came to 15 bases. The CDR3 is 17 amino acids. The CDR3 sequence: CASSPPNRARVTDTQYF. CDR3 in DNA: TGTGCCAGCTCACCACCCAACAGAGCGAGGGTCACAGATACGCAGTATTTT.

The chain recombines TRBV27 with TRBJ1-3; D remains ambiguous. Per germline, CDR1 MNHEY and CDR2 SMNVEV (reference sequence). V was trimmed by 6 bases and J by 1 base, leaving 10 bases between them. This CDR3 has 14 amino acids. This CDR3 is CASSMTSSGNTIYF. The CDR3 DNA reads as TGTGCCAGCAGCATGACTAGTTCTGGAAACACCATATATTTT.

The chain links TRBV2 to TRBJ1-1; 7 positions agree with TRBD1. Germline V lookup: CDR1 SNHLY, CDR2 FYNNEI. This CDR3 region has 15 residues. Trimming removed 0 bases from V and 10 bases from J; junction bases left unmatched: 11. The CDR3 DNA follows: TGTGCCAGCAGTGAAGCCCCCGCAGGGGGGGATGGAGCTTTCTTT. This translates into CASSEAPAGGDGAFF.

The chain is built from TRBV5-1 and TRBJ2-7, with 10 bases that match TRBD1. CDR3 length: 14 residues. Germline CDR1 and CDR2: SGHRS and YFSETQ. V shed 4 bases and J 6 bases; nucleotides not matched to a gene: 7. CDR3 nucleotide sequence: TGCGCCAGCAGCCCCGGACAGGGGGTCACCGAGCAGTACTTC. Encoded protein: CASSPGQGVTEQYF.

This chain connects TRBV27 to TRBJ1-5, with D possibly matching TRBD1 (6 bases). Trimming shortened V by 2 bases and J by 2 bases, and 10 bases separated the two germline ends. The CDR3 loop spans 15 amino acids. Germline V gives CDR1 MNHEY, CDR2 SMNVEV (reference sequence). The CDR3 here is CASSLQGLGNQPQHF. As DNA, the CDR3 is TGTGCCAGCAGTTTACAGGGGCTAGGCAATCAGCCCCAGCATTTT.

V gene TRBV9 combines with J gene TRBJ1-5; weak D call: TRBD1 (6 bases). Deletions cut 4 bases from V and 2 bases from J, with 19 bases between. The CDR3 runs 17 residues. CDR1 SGDLS and CDR2 YYNGEE come from the germline V gene. For the CDR3, the DNA is TGTGCCAGCAGCCGGACAGCCAGTACTGGTGGCAATCAGCCCCAGCATTTT. Protein: CASSRTASTGGNQPQHF.

V is TRBV5-4 and J is TRBJ2-4; the match to TRBD1 covers 10 bases. Per germline, CDR1 SGHNT and CDR2 YYREEE (reference sequence). This CDR3 contains 16 residues. The ends lost 4 bases at V and 1 base at J; junction bases unmatched: 5. CDR3 amino acids: CASSPQGQGAKNIQYF. In DNA, the CDR3 is TGTGCCAGCAGCCCGCAGGGACAGGGGGCCAAAAACATTCAGTACTTC.

V is TRBV10-3 and J is TRBJ2-1, with 15 nucleotides matching TRBD2. With 8 bases clipped from V and 5 bases from J, the junction kept 4 bases outside the gene matches. Germline CDR1 ENHRY, CDR2 SYGVKD. The CDR3 is 15 amino acids. In nucleotides, the CDR3 is TGTGCCATCTGGACTAGCGGGGGGGCCCACAATGAGCAGTTCTTC. Protein sequence: CAIWTSGGAHNEQFF.

The J gene is TRBJ1-6, the V gene TRBV28; TRBD1 might be the D (5 bases). V lost 5 bases, J lost 0 bases, and 11 bases lay in between. This CDR3 region has 16 residues. Germline V lookup: CDR1 MDHEN, CDR2 SYDVKM. The CDR3 region is CASSRDASSYNSPLHF. CDR3 DNA: TGTGCCAGCAGTCGGGACGCGAGCTCCTATAATTCACCCCTCCACTTT.

This chain joins TRBV7-2 and TRBJ1-5, with D uncertain. CDR1 is SGHTA, CDR2 FQGNSA, per germline. The CDR3 loop spans 14 amino acids. V lost 1 base, J lost 7 bases, and 11 bases lay in between. CDR3 DNA: TGTGCCAGCAGCTTAGACGGGGTCGGCCAGCCCCAGCATTTT. It encodes CASSLDGVGQPQHF.

V usage is TRBV1 and J usage is TRBJ2-7; the D call in the table, TRBD2, was not verified against the DNA. TRBV1 is a pseudogene segment. This CDR3 is 14 amino acids long. The CDR3 nucleotides are TGCACCAGCAGTTTTGTGGGAGGGCGGGACGAGCAGTACTTC. Encoded protein: CTSSFVGGRDEQYF.

This chain links TRBV7-8 with TRBJ2-3; D gene unclear. Between the trimmed V and J ends, which lost 3 bases and 0 bases, there was a span of 19 bases. Per germline, CDR1 SGHVS and CDR2 FQNEAQ. The CDR3 runs to 18 residues. The CDR3, as DNA: TGTGCCAGCAGCTTCATCCGCCTGAATGGATCTAGCACAGATACGCAGTATTTT. It yields the protein CASSFIRLNGSSTDTQYF.

V gene TRBV3-1 (or the pseudogene TRBV3-2) combines with J gene TRBJ2-3; 8 positions agree with TRBD2. CDR1 and CDR2 (germline): LGHDT, YNNKEL (reference sequence). The CDR3 contains 18 residues. With V trimmed by 1 base and J by 4 bases, 13 bases remained unmatched. CDR3 amino acids: CASSQVGDRGGVADTQYF. CDR3 coding DNA: TGTGCCAGCAGCCAAGTCGGTGATCGGGGGGGTGTCGCAGATACGCAGTATTTT.

The chain is built from TRBV18 and TRBJ2-7; D is possibly TRBD2 (6 bases). The V end was cut by 2 bases, the J end by 7 bases, with 12 bases between. Germline V CDR1 and CDR2: KGHSH, LQKENI. CDR3 size: 13 residues. In DNA, the CDR3 is TGTGCCAGCTCACCAAAGGACGGAGGGGAGCAGTACTTC. It yields the protein CASSPKDGGEQYF.

Worth noting for this clone: Sequence at one end of the junction differs from germline and may be a read error. V and J are TRBV11-1 and TRBJ2-2, with 9 bases aligning to TRBD2. Germline loops: CDR1 SGHAT, CDR2 FQDESV (reference sequence). The CDR3 covers 15 residues. CDR3 DNA sequence: TGTGCCAGCACCTTAGCGGGGGCCAACACCGGGGAGCTGTTTTTT. Its protein product is CASTLAGANTGELFF.

The CDR3 is CASSSRGTQETQYF. As DNA, the CDR3 is TGTGCCAGCAGCTCCAGGGGGACCCAAGAGACCCAGTACTTC. The chain is built from TRBV5-6 and TRBJ2-5; 7 bases align to TRBD1. This CDR3 is 14 amino acids long. Germline V CDR1 and CDR2: SGHDT, YYEEEE. Losses at the gene ends were 3 bases for V and 1 base for J; bases not matched to a gene: 3.